The T cell receptor (beta chain) under discussion was sequenced for a study of PD-1 blockade in classical Hodgkin lymphoma. The ends lost 0 bases at V and 3 bases at J; junction bases unmatched: 1. The CDR3 is made up of 14 amino acids. Looked up from germline, CDR1 is SGHTS and CDR2 is YDEGEE. Each of the patients experienced relapse following autologous stem cell transplantation, and their brentuximab vedotin exposure differed. Clones were sequenced by immunoSEQ multiplex PCR, and TCRdb holds only the in-frame ones, with some missing. Of more than 85,000 clones listed, around 90% are singletons. Sequenced material: peripheral blood mononuclear cells (PBMCs), taken before the second cycle of nivolumab. V usage is TRBV5-8 and J usage is TRBJ1-1; 8 bases line up with TRBD1. The TCR comes from a human donor with classical Hodgkin lymphoma. Here the CDR3 reads CASSLGQGYTEAFF. CDR3 nucleotide sequence: TGTGCCAGCAGCTTGGGACAGGGGTACACTGAAGCTTTCTTT.